A single sample gave rise to the 5 T cell receptor beta chains below, sequenced in a study of breast tumors, draining lymph nodes, adjacent tissues. Breast cancer patients provided tissue from their axillary draining lymph nodes. TCRdb reprocessed the multiplex PCR reads with MiXCR, giving one entry per CDR3 protein. The sample contains 100,000 to 150,000 distinct CDR3 sequences, 20% to 25% of which appear only once. Sequencing input: axillary lymph node tissue. These receptors were taken from a female donor with breast cancer. Some clones in this sample may be carry-over from other donors' samples.

This clonotype was seen at least ten times. The V call is TRBV6-2 or TRBV6-3, the J call TRBJ1-3; D remains unclear. The CDR3 consists of 18 residues. V gave up 0 bases and J gave up 1 base, with 16 bases separating them. From germline, CDR1 is MNHEY and CDR2 SVGEGT. The CDR3 sequence is CASSYSSGEGWSGNTIYF. In nucleotides, the CDR3 is TGTGCCAGCAGTTACTCGAGCGGGGAAGGATGGTCTGGAAACACCATATATTTT.

On this clonotype: It may be a read error: a sequence one base away is much more abundant. The missing conserved phenylalanine or tryptophan at the end of this CDR3 makes a read error likely. The chain combines TRBV19 with TRBJ2-7, with a weak D call TRBD1 (6 bases). V was pared by 2 bases and J by 7 bases, with 12 bases between. The CDR3 runs 13 residues. CDR1 LNHDA and CDR2 SQIVND come from the germline V gene (reference sequence). The CDR3 sequence is CASSINRAGEQYL. The CDR3 DNA reads as TGTGCCAGTAGTATAAACAGGGCGGGTGAGCAGTACCTC.

This clonotype was found a few times. The V call is TRBV4-1, the J call TRBJ2-3; the match to TRBD2 covers 7 bases. After removal of 0 bases from V and 4 bases from J, the junction contained 10 bases not matched to a gene. The germline V gene encodes CDR1 MGHRA and CDR2 YSYEKL. The CDR3 has 17 residues. CDR3 region: CASSQDLAGVRADTQYF. The CDR3 DNA reads TGCGCCAGCAGCCAAGACCTGGCGGGAGTTAGGGCAGATACGCAGTATTTT.

This clonotype has at least ten counts. The V call is TRBV7-2, the J call TRBJ2-3; D not resolved. This CDR3 has 14 residues. V lost 1 base, J lost 6 bases, and 11 bases lay in between. The germline V gene encodes CDR1 SGHTA and CDR2 FQGNSA. As DNA, the CDR3 is TGTGCCAGCAGCTTAGGGGGTTCAAGGGATACGCAGTATTTT. Amino acids: CASSLGGSRDTQYF.

In its sample, this clonotype was seen many times. The rearrangement joins TRBV11-2 to TRBJ2-7, with a possible D match to TRBD2 (6 bases). CDR3 size: 15 residues. The germline CDR1 and CDR2 sequences are SGHAT and FQNNGV. Trimming took off 6 bases at V and 0 bases at J, with 15 bases between the two ends. The CDR3 reads CASSFSGSPSYEQYF. The CDR3 nucleotides are TGTGCCAGCAGTTTTAGCGGATCCCCCTCCTACGAGCAGTACTTC.